The entry that follows covers one T cell receptor (beta chain) sequence. This clonotype was detected many times. Its recognized antigen is unknown. No qualities accompany the bases; no much larger clone lies one base away. All donors were healthy Caucasians. Three pairs of female monozygotic twins, all aged roughly 18 to 29 years, were included in the twin cohort. The RNA used for TCR libraries was isolated from peripheral blood mononuclear cells. The source of the sample is a study of identical twins (dated by TCRdb to between 2015 and 2016). Background on the whole study: The study deep-sequenced TCR alpha and beta repertoires from monozygotic twins, unrelated adults of various ages and cord blood to test whether fetal clonotypes persist. To rule out contamination, replicate twin experiments were performed at different times with different library preparation protocols. Overall results and qualifications from the work: Because the same donors could not be followed over many years, the conclusions depended on cross-sectional statistical analysis. Zero-insertion analyses could be partly confounded by invariant T cells such as MAIT and iNKT, although diverse VJ usage argued against such confounding for most clonotypes. Fewer insertions were carried by abundant cord blood beta clonotypes, a similar but weaker trend appeared in young adult naive repertoires, and no such trend appeared in memory repertoires. In monozygotic twins, recombination models systematically underestimated out-of-frame TCR alpha sharing, but the models matched the sharing seen between unrelated individuals. Excess twin sharing in beta out-of-frame sequences was weaker because fewer shared sequences lowered the signal-to-noise ratio. Out-of-frame TCR alpha sequences shared between twins showed an excess of low generation-probability sequences compared with coincidental sharing between unrelated individuals.

The germline V gene sets CDR1 to SGHRS and CDR2 to YFSETQ. V and J are trimmed by 1 base and 5 bases, and the gene matches miss 10 bases of the junction. Inclusive of the bounding cysteine and phenylalanine, the CDR3 is 17 residues long. The kept DNA is CDR3 alone, 51 bases in frame from the first base. The library was obtained by 5' RACE. The reads were generated on an Illumina HiSeq 2000. Template switching added a universal primer binding site, and the final cDNA carried a unique molecular identifier that allowed TCR cDNA molecules to be counted accurately. Specific primers in the conserved constant-segment region were used to synthesize first-strand cDNA for the TCR alpha and beta chains. To control for contamination, every cDNA library was double barcoded, receiving both a SMART-Mk sample barcode and Illumina barcodes. TruSeq adapter sequences, together with Illumina sample barcodes, were added in two successive PCR steps. The TCR alpha and beta cDNA libraries were sequenced on the Illumina HiSeq platform using custom primers. As for the original processing: Unique molecular identifiers were extracted from raw reads with MiGEC, and CDR3 positions were determined with MiXCR. For each individual, recombination models were inferred using an EM algorithm with the repgenHMM and IGoR tools. The analysis of shared clonotypes was done with the tcR package in R, with sharing normalized by the product of cloneset sizes. To study raw recombination without the effects of thymic and clonal selection, out-of-frame nonproductive sequences were analyzed. TCRdb handled the public reads itself, with Q25 trimming in fastp and clone calling in MiXCR, and kept productive beta chains. Each entry merges the rows of one CDR3 protein and shows their most common DNA and genes. The V and J calls follow TCRdb's processing rather than the paper's. The sample table lists about 660,000 distinct CDR3 sequences, 8% to 9% of them with a count of one. Around 0.98% of the sample goes to the ten largest clones.

This sample also appeared in a second study, on yellow fever vaccine responses in identical twins. As described in the second report: According to the authors, in identical twins the way T cells responded to vaccination appeared partly convergent and partly personalized. Focusing on identical twins, the study followed the T cell clones that responded to the vaccine, and did so with precision.

The chain uses TRBV5-1 and TRBJ2-1; 9 central bases correspond to TRBD2. This clonotype was sampled from a young woman in good health. Sample: PBMCs. The CDR3 here reads CASSLTFSGGINNEQFF. The DNA sequence is given as TGCGCCAGCAGCTTGACCTTTAGCGGGGGCATTAACAATGAGCAGTTCTTC.